This T cell receptor (beta chain) was identified during a study of T cells expressing NK-cell markers. The CDR3 has 14 residues. Each CDR3 protein gets one entry in TCRdb, which reprocessed the 5' RACE reads and gives no DNA. This specimen shows roughly 430,000 distinct CDR3 sequences; the ten leading clones hold about 7.3%. What was sequenced was blood T cells: a sorted CD56 or NKG2C T cell subset, CD4+ or CD8+ T cells, or bulk PBMC T cells (not recorded which). This chain uses TRBV12-3 or TRBV12-4 with TRBJ2-7; TCRdb selects TRBD1, and the lack of DNA leaves this call unchecked. This receptor was taken from a woman between 18 and 69 years old in good health. CDR3 in amino acids: CASSFGTGGFEQYF.